The source of this TCR beta chain is a study of blood T cells in healthy people across ages. Study-level points and caveats: Higher diversity and more naive CD4+ cells were features of long-lived donors, compared to aged donors.

The extraction recovered at least 5.5 micrograms of total RNA per sample. With a J-beta primer mix and a sample-barcoded 5' primer, a second PCR ran about 7 to 12 cycles. MiXCR, applied by TCRdb to the 5' RACE reads, yields one record per CDR3 protein. This sample carries about 1.6 million distinct CDR3 sequences, roughly 32% of them seen once, and the ten largest clones take about 11%. In its sample, this clonotype was seen a few times. What it binds is not known. In germline, CDR1 is LGHDT, CDR2 YNNKEL (reference sequence). The CDR3 contains 15 residues. Trimming pared 4 bases from V and 4 bases from J, leaving 16 bases between.

V usage is TRBV3-1 and J usage is TRBJ1-2; D uncertain. The sequence came from a woman in her thirties in good health. Source material: blood. CDR3 loop: CASSPLHDSGYGYTF. The CDR3 bases are TGTGCCAGCAGCCCATTACATGACTCGGGCTATGGCTACACCTTC.